This T cell receptor (beta chain) was sequenced in a study of T cell responses to AZD1222 COVID-19 vaccine. Study context: Timing groups of about 4 and about 12 weeks for second doses were pooled. Findings and caveats of the study: Compared with day 0, the breadth and depth of the Spike-specific TCR repertoire rose significantly after two doses of AZD1222. White British people made up most donors, females outnumbered males, and clonal diversity was possibly underestimated. Spike regions recognized by vaccine-associated CD4 TCRs spanned the protein, led by 160-218 and 743-854.

CDR3 length equals 17 residues. Per germline, CDR1 SGHTA and CDR2 FQGNSA. V was trimmed by 5 bases and J by 2 bases, leaving 19 bases between them. The repertoire was sequenced with immunoSEQ multiplex PCR; TCRdb's copy has only in-frame clones and lacks some. The repertoire holds around 110,000 clones, with 80% to 90% as singletons. A note on this clone: Its target is unknown.

The J gene is TRBJ1-5, the V gene TRBV7-2; the D is unclear. The TCR comes from an adult in good health. Here the sequenced sample was peripheral blood, taken on day 0 of AZD1222 vaccination. This CDR3 reads CASSPNQVGNGNQPQHF. CDR3 in DNA: TGTGCCAGCAGCCCGAACCAGGTTGGCAATGGCAATCAGCCCCAGCATTTT.